This entry lists 18 T cell receptor beta chains sequenced from one sample in a study of Ad26.COV2.S vaccination and SARS-CoV-2 variants. The assay was immunoSEQ multiplex PCR, and TCRdb's table has in-frame clones only and misses some. The sample gives roughly 680,000 clones, approximately 88% of which show up once; roughly 1.5% is in the top ten. The treatment was: around 19 received Ad26.COV2.S at low or high dose, single or two shots; roughly five received placebo; per-sample allocation not given. Samples analyzed were those drawn on day 63 after the first vaccine or placebo injection. This material consisted of peripheral blood, taken in a trial of Ad26.COV2.S vaccine versus placebo. Receptor source: a person between 18 and 65 years old who received the Ad26.COV2.S COVID-19 vaccine or a placebo.

The chain couples TRBV18 to TRBJ2-7; 8 bases match TRBD1. This CDR3 region has 15 residues. Germline V CDR1 and CDR2: KGHSH, LQKENI. V shed 5 bases and J 0 bases; nucleotides not matched to a gene: 6. DNA for the CDR3: TGTGCCAGCTCAGCGGACAGGGCCACCTCCTACGAGCAGTACTTC. This sequence encodes CASSADRATSYEQYF.

The CDR3 spells CATSRVRPGVGNTIYF. The CDR3 DNA reads TGTGCCACCAGCAGAGTGCGTCCAGGGGTAGGAAACACCATATATTTT. This rearrangement joins TRBV15 to TRBJ1-3; tentatively, D is TRBD1 (6 bases). Trimming cost V 1 base and J 4 bases, with 14 bases left between them. This CDR3 contains 16 residues. Germline V gene data show CDR1 as LNHNV and CDR2 as YYDKDF (reference sequence).

This chain uses TRBV7-8 with TRBJ1-2; a weak D match, TRBD1 (6 bases). The germline CDR1 and CDR2 sequences are SGHVS and FQNEAQ. The V end lost 5 bases, the J end lost 6 bases, and 13 bases lay between the germline ends. CDR3 size: 13 residues. CDR3 DNA sequence: TGTGCCAGCAGCCCCGGGGGGGGCGATGGCTACACCTTC. Protein sequence: CASSPGGGDGYTF. Based on the CDR3 plus reference TRBV7-8 and TRBJ1-2, the full variable domain is GAGVSQSPRYKVAKRGQDVALRCDPISGHVSLFWYQQALGQGPEFLTYFQNEAQLDKSGLPSDRFFAERPEGSVSTLKIQRTQQEDSAVYLCASSPGGGDGYTFGSGTRLTVV.

This chain uses TRBV6-6 with TRBJ2-7, with 10 nucleotides matching TRBD2. After removal of 8 bases from V and 7 bases from J, the junction contained 11 bases not matched to a gene. The CDR3 covers 14 residues. Looked up from germline, CDR1 is MNHNY and CDR2 is SVGAGI (reference sequence). The DNA of the CDR3 is TGTGCCAGCTCGGGCCTAGCGGGGGCGGGGGAGCAGTACTTC. It yields the protein CASSGLAGAGEQYF.

The chain carries TRBV6-2 or TRBV6-3 and TRBJ1-2; no definite D call. This CDR3 region has 15 residues. Per the germline V gene, CDR1 is MNHEY and CDR2 is SVGEGT. V lost 0 bases and J lost 8, with 16 bases in between. CDR3: CASSYSAAPVLGYTF. The CDR3 DNA follows: TGTGCCAGCAGTTACTCCGCGGCCCCGGTATTGGGCTACACCTTC.

The chain recombines TRBV3-1 (or the pseudogene TRBV3-2) with TRBJ2-7; no firm D call. Germline V lookup: CDR1 LGHDT, CDR2 YNNKEL (reference sequence). CDR3 length: 14 residues. V lost 0 bases to trimming and J lost 3 bases, with 9 bases between them. The CDR3 DNA follows: TGTGCCAGCAGCCAAGAGGGTGCGGTCTACGAGCAGTACTTC. This translates into CASSQEGAVYEQYF.

The chain is built from TRBV18 and TRBJ2-7, with D hard to call. The CDR3 spans 15 residues. The ends were cut back, 6 bases at V and 0 bases at J, with 15 bases in the middle. Germline CDR1 KGHSH, CDR2 LQKENI. CDR3 protein: CASSQVKPGSYEQYF. CDR3 nucleotide sequence: TGTGCCAGCTCGCAAGTAAAGCCGGGCTCCTACGAGCAGTACTTC.

The chain couples TRBV18 to TRBJ1-2, with D hard to call. In germline, CDR1 is KGHSH, CDR2 LQKENI. The CDR3 runs to 15 residues. V gave up 1 base and J gave up 7 bases, with 16 bases separating them. The CDR3 loop is CASSPQIDDFFGYTF. The CDR3 coding sequence is TGTGCCAGCTCACCACAGATTGACGATTTCTTTGGCTACACCTTC.

V usage is TRBV3-1 (or the pseudogene TRBV3-2) and J usage is TRBJ2-5; possible D gene TRBD2, 5 bases. Germline-derived CDR1 and CDR2 are LGHDT and YNNKEL (reference sequence). This CDR3 contains 15 residues. The V end was cut by 0 bases, the J end by 0 bases, with 8 bases between. CDR3 sequence reads: CASSQEMGDQETQYF. The CDR3 region has the DNA TGTGCCAGCAGCCAAGAAATGGGAGACCAAGAGACCCAGTACTTC.

The chain links TRBV25-1 to TRBJ1-3; D is unresolved. The CDR3 is 14 residues long. Germline assignment: CDR1 MGHDK and CDR2 SYGVNS. Trimming removed 4 bases at V and 0 bases at J, with 7 bases between. The CDR3 DNA follows: TGTGCCAGCAGTGTTTCCGGCTCTGGAAACACCATATATTTT. Translating it yields CASSVSGSGNTIYF.

This chain links TRBV5-4 with TRBJ1-2; D is perhaps TRBD1 (6 bases). The CDR3 sequence is 16 residues long. Germline V gene sequence: CDR1 SGHNT, CDR2 YYREEE (reference sequence). Trimming took 4 bases from V and 2 from J, leaving 18 bases between them. CDR3 DNA sequence: TGTGCCAGCAGCGCCCCACAGGGTAAACTAAACTATGGCTACACCTTC. Translation: CASSAPQGKLNYGYTF.

The rearrangement joins TRBV19 to TRBJ2-6; D call uncertain. Germline CDR1 LNHDA, CDR2 SQIVND (reference sequence). The CDR3 loop spans 15 amino acids. The germline V and J ends were trimmed by 2 bases and 2 bases, with 7 bases remaining between them. CDR3 amino acids: CASSIRETGANVLTF. CDR3 in DNA: TGTGCCAGTAGTATAAGAGAAACTGGGGCCAACGTCCTGACTTTC.

The chain links TRBV18 to TRBJ1-5, with a weak D call TRBD1 (6 bases). This CDR3 has 14 residues. Germline V gene lookup returns CDR1 KGHSH and CDR2 LQKENI. Trimming stripped 2 bases from V and 5 bases from J, with 10 bases between. In DNA form, the CDR3 reads TGTGCCAGCTCACCAAACAGGGACGATCAGCCCCAGCATTTT. Protein: CASSPNRDDQPQHF.

This sequence joins TRBV6-5 and TRBJ1-2; the match to TRBD1 covers 7 bases. The CDR3 sequence is 13 residues long. Germline lookup yields CDR1 MNHEY and CDR2 SVGAGI. Unmatched junction bases numbered 4, after V lost 6 bases and J lost 3 bases. CDR3 nucleotides: TGTGCCAGCAGGGCCGGGACAGACTATGGCTACACCTTC. Residues: CASRAGTDYGYTF.

This clone came up once. The chain is built from TRBV2 and TRBJ2-3; 7 bases line up with TRBD1. This CDR3 has 13 residues. CDR1 and CDR2 from the germline V gene are SNHLY and FYNNEI. The J segment lost 3 bases and the V segment lost 5 bases, leaving 2 bases of the junction unmatched. As DNA, the CDR3 is TGTGCCAGCAGTAGGGACAGAACAGATACGCAGTATTTT. This gives the protein CASSRDRTDTQYF.

The chain employs TRBV5-6 and TRBJ2-3, with a possible D match to TRBD2 (5 bases). V was trimmed by 0 bases and J by 0 bases, leaving 11 bases between them. This CDR3 spans 16 amino acids. Germline values: CDR1 SGHDT, CDR2 YYEEEE. CDR3: CASSLERGLSTDTQYF. The CDR3 nucleotides are TGTGCCAGCAGCTTGGAGCGCGGGCTTAGCACAGATACGCAGTATTTT.

The chain carries TRBV19 and TRBJ2-1; TRBD2 matches at 12 bases. Germline values: CDR1 LNHDA, CDR2 SQIVND (reference sequence). The CDR3 sequence is 15 residues long. Unmatched junction bases numbered 5, after V lost 5 bases and J lost 6 bases. The CDR3 DNA reads as TGTGCCAGTAGTGGTCTAGCGGGAGGGCTCAATGAGCAGTTCTTC. Encoded protein: CASSGLAGGLNEQFF.

The chain employs TRBV6-4 and TRBJ1-5; 10 bases map to TRBD1. Looked up from germline, CDR1 is MRHNA and CDR2 is SNTAGT. The CDR3 runs 13 residues. The trim removed 3 bases at V and 10 bases at J, leaving 3 bases unmatched. CDR3 region: CASSETGGDPQHF. The DNA for the CDR3 is TGTGCCAGCAGTGAGACAGGGGGCGACCCCCAGCATTTT.